The 21 T cell receptor beta chains below were found in one sample sequenced in a study of CD8 T cells in Susac syndrome. RNA in amounts of roughly 0.5 to 1 ug was reverse transcribed with random hexamers. TCRdb itself ran the immunoSEQ multiplex PCR reads through MiXCR, one entry per CDR3 protein. The table records about 84,000 distinct CDR3 sequences, 80% to 95% of them present only once. Sequenced material: CD8+ T cells from PBMCs. Every receptor here comes from a human donor in good health.

The rearrangement uses TRBV11-2 and TRBJ2-3, with D possibly matching TRBD2 (5 bases). CDR1 is SGHAT, CDR2 FQNNGV, per germline. Trimming took 4 bases from V and 0 from J, leaving 14 bases between them. The CDR3 runs 16 residues. CDR3 sequence reads: CASSSRKRDSTDTQYF. The CDR3 DNA reads TGTGCCAGCAGCTCCCGTAAGAGGGATAGCACAGATACGCAGTATTTT.

The chain recombines TRBV9 with TRBJ2-1; 7 bases are a match to TRBD1. The V segment lost 0 bases and the J segment 4 bases; nucleotides outside the gene matches: 7. The CDR3 sequence is 16 residues long. Germline CDR1 and CDR2: SGDLS and YYNGEE. Written as DNA, the CDR3 is TGTGCCAGCAGCGTAGCCGGGACAGACTCTTACAATGAGCAGTTCTTC. It is translated as CASSVAGTDSYNEQFF.

The chain links TRBV3-1 to TRBJ2-1; D not certain. Trimming took 4 bases from V and 6 from J, leaving 16 bases between them. Germline assignment: CDR1 LGHDT and CDR2 YNNKEL (reference sequence). The CDR3 is 15 residues long. DNA of the CDR3: TGTGCCAGCAGCCCCCGACGTTACTCGCTCAATGAGCAGTTCTTC. This translates into CASSPRRYSLNEQFF.

The V call is TRBV13, the J call TRBJ2-1; D not certain. Germline CDR1 reads PRHDT; CDR2 reads FYEKMQ (reference sequence). The V gene lost 5 bases and the J gene lost 6 bases, with 11 bases spanning the gap. This CDR3 contains 13 residues. The CDR3 protein is CASSPGSSNEQFF. The CDR3 DNA reads TGTGCCAGCAGCCCTGGCTCGAGCAATGAGCAGTTCTTC.

The chain combines TRBV29-1 with TRBJ1-2, with D unresolved. Looked up from germline, CDR1 is SQVTM and CDR2 is ANQGSEA. Trimming removed 1 base from V and 6 bases from J, with 6 bases in between. CDR3 length: 11 amino acids. CDR3 nucleotides: TGCAGCGTTGAAGGGGAGGATGGCTACACCTTC. This translates into CSVEGEDGYTF.

The chain links TRBV13 to TRBJ2-5; D is uncertain. CDR3 length equals 14 residues. Trimming took off 1 base at V and 1 base at J, with 7 bases between the two ends. Germline values: CDR1 PRHDT, CDR2 FYEKMQ (reference sequence). The CDR3 nucleotides read TGTGCCAGCAGCTTAGAACAGCTCCAAGAGACCCAGTACTTC. Amino acids: CASSLEQLQETQYF.

The chain combines TRBV20-1 with TRBJ2-7, with D perhaps matching TRBD2 (6 bases). With 6 bases removed from V and 1 base from J, the gap between germline ends came to 10 bases. The CDR3 is made up of 12 amino acids. The V gene's germline CDR1 is DFQATT and CDR2 SNEGSKA (reference sequence). CDR3 sequence reads: CSAGGASYEQYF. CDR3 DNA sequence: TGCAGTGCGGGGGGTGCTTCCTACGAGCAGTACTTC.

The rearrangement joins TRBV7-9 to TRBJ2-7, with D unclear. There are 11 residues in the CDR3. Deletions cut 5 bases from V and 2 bases from J, with 4 bases between. Germline-derived CDR1 and CDR2 are SEHNR and FQNEAQ (reference sequence). The DNA for the CDR3 is TGTGCCAGCAGCGCCACCTACGAGCAGTACTTC. The encoded protein is CASSATYEQYF. The whole variable domain, filled in from reference TRBV7-9 and TRBJ2-7, reads DTGVSQNPRHKITKRGQNVTFRCDPISEHNRLYWYRQTLGQGPEFLTYFQNEAQLEKSRLLSDRFSAERPKGSFSTLEIQRTEQGDSAMYLCASSATYEQYFGPGTRLTVT.

The CDR3 DNA sequence: TGCGCCAGCAGCCAGGACCCTCGGCCTAACTATGGCTACACCTTC. This translates into CASSQDPRPNYGYTF. The chain joins TRBV5-1 to TRBJ1-2; D gene ambiguous. The ends were cut back, 4 bases at V and 0 bases at J, with 13 bases in the middle. The CDR3 is 15 residues long. Germline CDR1 SGHRS, CDR2 YFSETQ.

About this clonotype: At one end the junction does not follow the germline gene, possibly because of a read error. The rearrangement uses TRBV6-2 or TRBV6-3 and TRBJ2-5, with D possibly TRBD2 on 6 matching bases. The germline gives CDR1 MNHEY, CDR2 SVGEGT. The CDR3 runs 12 residues. The CDR3 region has the DNA TGTGCCAGCAGGGGACTGCAAGACACCCAGTACTTC. This translates into CASRGLQDTQYF.

This clonotype was detected a few times. The rearrangement joins TRBV7-9 to TRBJ2-7; D ambiguous. Germline CDR1 and CDR2: SEHNR and FQNEAQ (reference sequence). CDR3 length: 13 amino acids. V was cut by 7 bases and J by 0 bases, with 10 bases left in between. This CDR3 reads CASTSWSSYEQYF. The CDR3 DNA is TGTGCCAGCACTTCGTGGAGCTCCTACGAGCAGTACTTC.

The rearrangement joins TRBV6-1 to TRBJ2-3, with 11 nucleotides matching TRBD2. CDR1 and CDR2 (germline): MNHNS, SASEGT. The CDR3 totals 16 residues. Trimming removed 6 bases from V and 2 bases from J; junction bases left unmatched: 7. The CDR3 region is CASRGGTSGLTDTQYF. In DNA form, the CDR3 reads TGTGCCAGCAGGGGTGGGACTAGCGGTCTCACAGATACGCAGTATTTT.

This rearrangement joins TRBV29-1 to TRBJ2-2, with a possible D match to TRBD1 (6 bases). V was clipped by 6 bases and J by 1 base, with 9 bases between them. Germline CDR1 SQVTM, CDR2 ANQGSEA. This CDR3 has 13 residues. The CDR3 bases are TGCAGCGTGCCGGGACAGAACACCGGGGAGCTGTTTTTT. This gives the protein CSVPGQNTGELFF.

V and J are TRBV19 and TRBJ1-1, with D hard to call. V was clipped by 4 bases and J by 0 bases, with 6 bases between them. CDR1 and CDR2 from the germline V gene are LNHDA and SQIVND (reference sequence). CDR3 length equals 13 residues. The CDR3 bases are TGTGCCAGTAGTACGGGTTTGAACACTGAAGCTTTCTTT. Translation gives CASSTGLNTEAFF.

CDR3: CAWSRAGWGTDTQYF. The CDR3 DNA follows: TGTGCCTGGAGTCGCGCAGGGTGGGGGACAGATACGCAGTATTTT. The rearrangement links TRBV30 to TRBJ2-3; D might be TRBD1 or TRBD2, each matching 5 bases. The CDR3 length is 15 residues. The V gene lost 2 bases and the J gene lost 3 bases, with 15 bases spanning the gap. The germline gives CDR1 GTSNPN, CDR2 SVGIG (reference sequence).

The CDR3 spells CASSLSGAPSYEQYF. CDR3 sequence (DNA): TGCGCCAGCAGCTTGTCGGGGGCCCCCTCCTACGAGCAGTACTTC. The chain has TRBV5-1 and TRBJ2-7; D tentatively reads TRBD1 or TRBD2 (6 bases each). Per germline, CDR1 SGHRS and CDR2 YFSETQ. This CDR3 is 15 amino acids long. The V gene lost 1 base and the J gene lost 0 bases, with 11 bases spanning the gap.

This clonotype was observed once. The chain links TRBV7-8 to TRBJ1-5; the D gene is possibly TRBD1 (6 bases). The V end lost 5 bases, the J end lost 5 bases, and 19 bases lay between the germline ends. Germline values: CDR1 SGHVS, CDR2 FQNEAQ. The CDR3 is made up of 16 amino acids. The DNA of the CDR3 is TGTGCCAGCAGCCTATTGACAGGCCCTGGGGATCAGCCCCAGCATTTT. Amino acids: CASSLLTGPGDQPQHF.

The chain uses TRBV20-1 and TRBJ1-4; possible D gene TRBD1, 6 bases. The CDR3 extends over 14 amino acids. V was trimmed by 3 bases and J by 8 bases, leaving 16 bases between them. Germline V lookup: CDR1 DFQATT, CDR2 SNEGSKA (reference sequence). CDR3 residues: CSASEGEWREKLFF. CDR3 in DNA: TGCAGTGCTAGTGAGGGGGAGTGGAGGGAAAAACTGTTTTTT.

This chain links TRBV7-6 with TRBJ1-1; unclear D gene. Germline-derived CDR1 and CDR2 are SGHVS and FNYEAQ. Deletions cut 5 bases from V and 5 bases from J, with 15 bases between. The CDR3 has 14 residues. The CDR3 DNA reads as TGTGCCAGCAGCCCCCATCCACCCCGGACTGAAGCTTTCTTT. This sequence encodes CASSPHPPRTEAFF.

The chain combines TRBV12-3 or TRBV12-4 with TRBJ2-4; tentative D call: TRBD1 (6 bases). Trimming took off 5 bases at V and 1 base at J, with 15 bases between the two ends. CDR3 length equals 16 residues. CDR3 loop: CASSPLLGAAKNIQYF. The CDR3 region has the DNA TGTGCCAGCAGTCCCCTTTTGGGGGCGGCCAAAAACATTCAGTACTTC.

This rearrangement joins TRBV12-3 or TRBV12-4 to TRBJ2-1, with D maybe TRBD1 (5 bases). The V end was cut by 5 bases, the J end by 8 bases, with 16 bases between. The CDR3 sequence is 14 residues long. The CDR3 sequence: CASSTDNLRDEQFF. As DNA, the CDR3 is TGTGCCAGCAGTACGGACAATCTGCGCGATGAGCAGTTCTTC.